These T cell receptor beta chains were read from a single sample in a study of T cells after yellow fever vaccination. In TCRdb, the 5' RACE reads were re-called with MiXCR into one record per CDR3 protein. The data show more than 450,000 distinct CDR3 sequences, roughly 22% seen once. The sample in question was PBMCs, obtained 21 days after the first yellow fever vaccination. Source of these receptors: a man younger than 35 who received the YFV17D yellow fever vaccine. CDR3s include the opening cysteine and the closing phenylalanine or tryptophan. The order of the fields is D gene, clone size, V gene, J gene, CDR3 DNA, CDR3 protein. D genes are given only for firm matches. Clone size is not always given. Where it is, it says once, few, many or a class for expanded clones.

D gene: NA
clone size: NA
V gene: TRBV25-1
J gene: TRBJ2-1
CDR3 DNA: TGTGCCAGCAGTGAGTGGAGGGCCAGGGATGAGCAGTTCTTC
CDR3 protein: CASSEWRARDEQFF

D gene: NA
clone size: NA
V gene: TRBV20-1
J gene: TRBJ2-4
CDR3 DNA: TGCAGTGCCAGGGACTCGATAGCCAAAAACATTCAGTACTTC
CDR3 protein: CSARDSIAKNIQYF

D gene: TRBD2
clone size: few
V gene: TRBV7-2
J gene: TRBJ2-3
CDR3 DNA: TGTGCCAGCAGCTTAGGAGGAGCGGGGGCCACAGATACGCAGTATTTT
CDR3 protein: CASSLGGAGATDTQYF

D gene: NA
clone size: few
V gene: TRBV4-3
J gene: TRBJ1-3
CDR3 DNA: TGCGCCAGCAGCCAGATTAAGATAAGGGAATCTGGAAACACCATATATTTT
CDR3 protein: CASSQIKIRESGNTIYF

D gene: NA
clone size: NA
V gene: TRBV4-1
J gene: TRBJ2-7
CDR3 DNA: TGCGCCAGCAGCCAGTACCGGGACTCATCCTACGAGCAGTACTTC
CDR3 protein: CASSQYRDSSYEQYF

D gene: NA
clone size: NA
V gene: TRBV2
J gene: TRBJ2-2
CDR3 DNA: TGTGCCAGCAGTGACCAAGGTGGGGGGGCCTACACCGGGGAGCTGTTTTTT
CDR3 protein: CASSDQGGGAYTGELFF

D gene: NA
clone size: few
V gene: TRBV24-1
J gene: TRBJ2-7
CDR3 DNA: TGTGCCACCAGTGAAGTGCAGGGGTACGAGCAGTACTTC
CDR3 protein: CATSEVQGYEQYF

D gene: NA
clone size: few
V gene: TRBV12-3/TRBV12-4
J gene: TRBJ2-1
CDR3 DNA: TGTGCCAGCAGTTCGCGGACTATGCCAGGCAATGAGCAGTTCTTC
CDR3 protein: CASSSRTMPGNEQFF

D gene: NA
clone size: once
V gene: TRBV6-5
J gene: TRBJ1-6
CDR3 DNA: TGTGCCAGCAGTTACCCAGAGTATAATTCACCCCTCCACTTT
CDR3 protein: CASSYPEYNSPLHF

D gene: TRBD2
clone size: many
V gene: TRBV12-3/TRBV12-4
J gene: TRBJ2-2
CDR3 DNA: TGTGCCAGCACCTTGGCACTAGCGGGGACCGGGGAGCTGTTTTTT
CDR3 protein: CASTLALAGTGELFF

D gene: TRBD1
clone size: NA
V gene: TRBV28
J gene: TRBJ1-5
CDR3 DNA: TGTGCCAGCAGCCAACCCACGACAGGGGGCAATCAGCCCCAGCATTTT
CDR3 protein: CASSQPTTGGNQPQHF

D gene: NA
clone size: NA
V gene: TRBV19
J gene: TRBJ2-1
CDR3 DNA: TGTGCCAGTAGTATAGATCGAATTACAAGCTCCTACAATGAGCAGTTCTTC
CDR3 protein: CASSIDRITSSYNEQFF

D gene: TRBD1
clone size: NA
V gene: TRBV5-1
J gene: TRBJ2-3
CDR3 DNA: TGCGCCAGCAGCTGGCGACAGGGAGCCGATACGCAGTATTTT
CDR3 protein: CASSWRQGADTQYF

D gene: NA
clone size: NA
V gene: TRBV6-5
J gene: TRBJ2-7
CDR3 DNA: TGTGCCAGCAGTTACACTCCGGACTCCTACGAGCAGTACTTC
CDR3 protein: CASSYTPDSYEQYF

D gene: NA
clone size: NA
V gene: TRBV9
J gene: TRBJ2-1
CDR3 DNA: TGTGCCAGCAGCGTAGAAGGGGGGGCAGATGAGCAGTTCTTC
CDR3 protein: CASSVEGGADEQFF

D gene: NA
clone size: NA
V gene: TRBV18
J gene: TRBJ2-7
CDR3 DNA: TGTGCCAGCTCACCATACCCACCAAGAAACTCCTACGAGCAGTACTTC
CDR3 protein: CASSPYPPRNSYEQYF

D gene: TRBD1
clone size: few
V gene: TRBV28
J gene: TRBJ2-2
CDR3 DNA: TGTGCCAGCAGTTTGATTCATCCGGGACAGGGTGGAAGGACCGGGGAGCTGTTTTTT
CDR3 protein: CASSLIHPGQGGRTGELFF

D gene: TRBD1
clone size: NA
V gene: TRBV7-3
J gene: TRBJ2-3
CDR3 DNA: TGTGCCAGCAGCGTAAGGACAGGGGCCGTAGATACGCAGTATTTT
CDR3 protein: CASSVRTGAVDTQYF

D gene: NA
clone size: NA
V gene: TRBV9
J gene: TRBJ2-1
CDR3 DNA: TGTGCCAGCAGCGTAGCTCAACTAGTTAATGAGCAGTTCTTC
CDR3 protein: CASSVAQLVNEQFF

D gene: NA
clone size: NA
V gene: TRBV7-3
J gene: TRBJ1-2
CDR3 DNA: TGTGCCAGCAGCTCCGGGGAGGGCTATGGCTACACCTTC
CDR3 protein: CASSSGEGYGYTF

D gene: TRBD2
clone size: few
V gene: TRBV4-1
J gene: TRBJ2-1
CDR3 DNA: TGCGCCAGCAGCCAAATATCCCCCGGTAGCGGGGGGAGAAGCTCCTACAATGAGCAGTTCTTC
CDR3 protein: CASSQISPGSGGRSSYNEQFF

D gene: NA
clone size: NA
V gene: TRBV7-6
J gene: TRBJ2-1
CDR3 DNA: TGTGCCAGCAGCCCCTTGCTCAATGAGCAGTTCTTC
CDR3 protein: CASSPLLNEQFF

D gene: TRBD1
clone size: few
V gene: TRBV18
J gene: TRBJ2-3
CDR3 DNA: TGTGCCAGCTCATCGGGACAGGGGGATCGAGATACGCAGTATTTT
CDR3 protein: CASSSGQGDRDTQYF

D gene: TRBD1
clone size: many
V gene: TRBV6-5
J gene: TRBJ2-1
CDR3 DNA: TGTGCCAGCATACTCGCCGGGACAGACTCCTACAATGAGCAGTTCTTC
CDR3 protein: CASILAGTDSYNEQFF

D gene: TRBD1
clone size: few
V gene: TRBV12-3/TRBV12-4
J gene: TRBJ2-1
CDR3 DNA: TGTGCCAGCAGTTCACAGGGGCCGCGTTTATGGAATGAGCAGTTCTTC
CDR3 protein: CASSSQGPRLWNEQFF

D gene: NA
clone size: NA
V gene: TRBV18
J gene: TRBJ2-5
CDR3 DNA: TGTGCCAGCTCACCATACACGGGCTGGGAGACCCAGTACTTC
CDR3 protein: CASSPYTGWETQYF

D gene: TRBD2
clone size: NA
V gene: TRBV7-2
J gene: TRBJ2-5
CDR3 DNA: TGTGCCAGCAGCTTAAGTCTAGCGGGGAACCAAGAGACCCAGTACTTC
CDR3 protein: CASSLSLAGNQETQYF

D gene: NA
clone size: NA
V gene: TRBV7-2
J gene: TRBJ1-1
CDR3 DNA: TGTGCCAGCAGCCCTTGGACCAGCCTTGAAGCTTTCTTT
CDR3 protein: CASSPWTSLEAFF

D gene: NA
clone size: few
V gene: TRBV5-1
J gene: TRBJ2-3
CDR3 DNA: TGCGCCAGCCGACAGACGAGGAACACAGATACGCAGTATTTT
CDR3 protein: CASRQTRNTDTQYF

D gene: TRBD1
clone size: NA
V gene: TRBV4-2
J gene: TRBJ1-2
CDR3 DNA: TGTGCCAGCAGCCAAGGGGTATTGGCAGGGGGGAGTGGCTACACCTTC
CDR3 protein: CASSQGVLAGGSGYTF

D gene: NA
clone size: few
V gene: TRBV7-9
J gene: TRBJ1-1
CDR3 DNA: TGTGCCAGCAGCTTAGGACAGGCGGACACTGAAGCTTTCTTT
CDR3 protein: CASSLGQADTEAFF

D gene: NA
clone size: many
V gene: TRBV20-1
J gene: TRBJ2-2
CDR3 DNA: TGCAGTGCTAGACGGGAACCCGGGGAGCTGTTTTTT
CDR3 protein: CSARREPGELFF

D gene: TRBD2
clone size: NA
V gene: TRBV5-1
J gene: TRBJ2-5
CDR3 DNA: TGCGCCAGCAGAAAGGGACTAGCGGAGTACCAAGAGACCCAGTACTTC
CDR3 protein: CASRKGLAEYQETQYF

D gene: TRBD1
clone size: NA
V gene: TRBV11-2
J gene: TRBJ2-5
CDR3 DNA: TGTGCCAGCAGCTCGCCCGGGACAGGGCAAGAGACCCAGTACTTC
CDR3 protein: CASSSPGTGQETQYF

D gene: NA
clone size: few
V gene: TRBV20-1
J gene: TRBJ1-3
CDR3 DNA: TGCAGTGCTAGAGTTAACTCTGGAAACACCATATATTTT
CDR3 protein: CSARVNSGNTIYF

D gene: TRBD2
clone size: many
V gene: TRBV5-1
J gene: TRBJ2-5
CDR3 DNA: TGCGCCAGCAGCCTGGACCCTAGCGGGGCTCAAGAGACCCAGTACTTC
CDR3 protein: CASSLDPSGAQETQYF

D gene: NA
clone size: few
V gene: TRBV27
J gene: TRBJ1-5
CDR3 DNA: TGTGCCAGCAGTTTATCCACCGGGAGCAATCAGCCCCAGCATTTT
CDR3 protein: CASSLSTGSNQPQHF

D gene: NA
clone size: NA
V gene: TRBV5-1
J gene: TRBJ2-7
CDR3 DNA: TGCGCCAGCAGCCCCCCGGTCTTCCCCGGGTCACGTTCCTACGAGCAGTACTTC
CDR3 protein: CASSPPVFPGSRSYEQYF

D gene: NA
clone size: few
V gene: TRBV28
J gene: TRBJ1-3
CDR3 DNA: TGTGCCAGCAGTTTCGGAGGGTACTCTGGAAACACCATATATTTT
CDR3 protein: CASSFGGYSGNTIYF

D gene: NA
clone size: NA
V gene: TRBV6-4
J gene: TRBJ2-7
CDR3 DNA: TGTGCCAGCAGTGCAGGGATTTACGAGCAGTACTTC
CDR3 protein: CASSAGIYEQYF

D gene: NA
clone size: many
V gene: TRBV7-2
J gene: TRBJ2-1
CDR3 DNA: TGTGCCAGCAGCAGTGCGGGGAGCGTTATTTCCTACAATGAGCAGTTCTTC
CDR3 protein: CASSSAGSVISYNEQFF

D gene: NA
clone size: NA
V gene: TRBV27
J gene: TRBJ1-5
CDR3 DNA: TGTGCCAGCAGTTTAAAAGATAGCAATCAGCCCCAGCATTTT
CDR3 protein: CASSLKDSNQPQHF

D gene: TRBD2
clone size: many
V gene: TRBV12-3/TRBV12-4
J gene: TRBJ2-3
CDR3 DNA: TGTGCCAACACCCTACCGGGACTAGAAGTAGATACGCAGTATTTT
CDR3 protein: CANTLPGLEVDTQYF

D gene: NA
clone size: few
V gene: TRBV7-9
J gene: TRBJ2-5
CDR3 DNA: TGTGCCAGCAGCTTTTCTCTAGGGAGAGAGACCCAGTACTTC
CDR3 protein: CASSFSLGRETQYF

D gene: NA
clone size: NA
V gene: TRBV6-1
J gene: TRBJ2-1
CDR3 DNA: TGTGCCAGCGCGCGGGACAGTGCCTACAATGAGCAGTTCTTC
CDR3 protein: CASARDSAYNEQFF

D gene: NA
clone size: few
V gene: TRBV7-3
J gene: TRBJ2-3
CDR3 DNA: TGTGCCAGCAGCTTAAAGTCTGGGGGCGCCCGATCAGATACGCAGTATTTT
CDR3 protein: CASSLKSGGARSDTQYF

D gene: NA
clone size: few
V gene: TRBV7-2
J gene: TRBJ2-7
CDR3 DNA: TGTGCCAGCAGTTCACTCTACGAGCAGTACTTC
CDR3 protein: CASSSLYEQYF

D gene: NA
clone size: NA
V gene: TRBV30
J gene: TRBJ2-5
CDR3 DNA: TGTGCCTTGGACGCGGACGTCCAAGAGACCCAGTACTTC
CDR3 protein: CALDADVQETQYF

D gene: NA
clone size: few
V gene: TRBV7-9
J gene: TRBJ2-1
CDR3 DNA: TGTGCCAGCAGCAGAAGGGGGGGTGAGCAGTTCTTC
CDR3 protein: CASSRRGGEQFF

D gene: NA
clone size: NA
V gene: TRBV7-9
J gene: TRBJ1-4
CDR3 DNA: TGTGCCAGCAGCTTAGATGGGCGGCGGAATCTGTACGAAAAACTGTTTTTT
CDR3 protein: CASSLDGRRNLYEKLFF

D gene: NA
clone size: few
V gene: TRBV25-1
J gene: TRBJ1-1
CDR3 DNA: TGTGCCAGCAGTCCAAGGGACGGCGGGAACACTGAAGCTTTCTTT
CDR3 protein: CASSPRDGGNTEAFF

D gene: NA
clone size: few
V gene: TRBV20-1
J gene: TRBJ2-5
CDR3 DNA: TGCAGTGCTAGAGAATCAGCGGCTAAAGAGACCCAGTACTTC
CDR3 protein: CSARESAAKETQYF

D gene: TRBD1
clone size: many
V gene: TRBV6-2/TRBV6-3
J gene: TRBJ2-3
CDR3 DNA: TGTGCCAGCAGACGGGACAGGGCGTCCGCGCAGTATTTT
CDR3 protein: CASRRDRASAQYF

D gene: TRBD1
clone size: NA
V gene: TRBV6-5
J gene: TRBJ1-4
CDR3 DNA: TGTGCCAGCAGTTATCAGGGGGATGCAACTAATGAAAAACTGTTTTTT
CDR3 protein: CASSYQGDATNEKLFF

D gene: NA
clone size: NA
V gene: TRBV6-5
J gene: TRBJ2-3
CDR3 DNA: TGTGCCAGCAGTGTACTGCGGGAAAGTAGCACAGATACGCAGTATTTT
CDR3 protein: CASSVLRESSTDTQYF